This T cell receptor (beta chain) was observed in a study of blood T cell repertoires in COVID-19. Sequencing was performed with immunoSEQ multiplex PCR; in TCRdb, only in-frame clones are kept and a portion is missing. The repertoire includes about 380,000 clones, around 89% of them detected once, and more than 0.95% sits in the top ten. The receptor was derived from a woman aged 18-30 years who had recovered from COVID-19. The sample comprised PBMCs or T cells enriched from blood (not recorded which).

The CDR3 DNA reads TGTGCCAGCAGTCCCCTCGGACAGATTAATCAGCCCCAGCATTTT. Its protein is CASSPLGQINQPQHF. The genes are TRBV6-2 or TRBV6-3 and TRBJ1-5; D is possibly TRBD1 (6 bases). The CDR3 loop spans 15 amino acids. Germline CDR1 and CDR2: MNHEY and SVGEGT. Trimming stripped 5 bases from V and 4 bases from J, with 15 bases between.